Following are 9 T cell receptor beta chains from one sample sequenced in a study of shared clonotypes between healthy human individuals. Clones were read by immunoSEQ multiplex PCR, and TCRdb kept only the in-frame ones, dropping some. The sample includes fewer than 700,000 clones, roughly 95% of them seen just once. Naive-designated CD8 cells lacked CD45RO, were positively enriched for CCR7, and omitted terminally differentiated effector memory CD45RA+ cells. The material sequenced was naive CD8+ T cells sorted from blood. These TCRs come from a woman aged 25 to 39 in good health.

This chain links TRBV28 with TRBJ2-2, with D unclear. This CDR3 region has 15 residues. Per the germline V gene, CDR1 is MDHEN and CDR2 is SYDVKM. The V and J ends lost 3 bases and 4 bases respectively, with 12 bases between them. CDR3 amino acids: CASSFFRTFTGELFF. DNA of the CDR3: TGTGCCAGCAGTTTTTTTCGAACGTTCACCGGGGAGCTGTTTTTT.

CDR3: CAINRDLTYEQYF. The CDR3 DNA reads as TGTGCCATCAACCGGGACTTAACCTACGAGCAGTACTTC. The chain is built from TRBV14 and TRBJ2-5; possible D gene TRBD2, 6 bases. The J call may be in error: the DNA end matches TRBJ2-7 better. The germline gives CDR1 SGHDN, CDR2 FVKESK. This CDR3 contains 13 residues.

The chain employs TRBV2 and TRBJ2-1, with 8 positions matching TRBD2. Unmatched junction bases numbered 11, after V lost 10 bases and J lost 6 bases. Germline V gives CDR1 SNHLY, CDR2 FYNNEI. This CDR3 region has 14 residues. In nucleotides, the CDR3 is TGTGCCACCCTATCCGGGACTAGTCTCAATGAGCAGTTCTTC. Amino acids: CATLSGTSLNEQFF.

Here the CDR3 reads CASSGTGERGKVYGYTF. The DNA of the CDR3 is TGTGCCAGCAGCGGAACAGGGGAAAGGGGGAAAGTCTATGGCTACACCTTC. This chain connects TRBV9 to TRBJ1-2; 7 bases line up with TRBD1. The CDR3 spans 17 residues. In germline, CDR1 is SGDLS, CDR2 YYNGEE. V lost 3 bases and J lost 4; bases outside the gene matches: 15.

This chain links TRBV9 with TRBJ2-1; 11 bases agree with TRBD1. Losses at the gene ends were 0 bases for V and 7 bases for J; bases not matched to a gene: 6. Germline assignment: CDR1 SGDLS and CDR2 YYNGEE. The CDR3 is made up of 16 amino acids. The CDR3 spells CASSVGRDRGINEQFF. The CDR3 DNA sequence: TGTGCCAGCAGCGTAGGGCGGGACAGGGGGATTAATGAGCAGTTCTTC.

The chain combines TRBV29-1 with TRBJ1-1, with unresolved D. The length of the CDR3 is 12 residues. The V end was cut by 1 base, the J end by 3 bases, with 6 bases between. Germline loops: CDR1 SQVTM, CDR2 ANQGSEA. CDR3 coding DNA: TGCAGCGTTGAAGGGGGTCACACTGAAGCTTTCTTT. Protein: CSVEGGHTEAFF.

The chain uses TRBV15 and TRBJ2-7; tentatively, D is TRBD1 or TRBD2 (5 bases each). The V gene's germline CDR1 is LNHNV and CDR2 YYDKDF (reference sequence). The V gene lost 1 base and the J gene lost 1 base, with 14 bases spanning the gap. CDR3 length: 16 residues. The CDR3 sequence: CATSRAPTAESYEQYF. Here the CDR3 DNA reads TGTGCCACCAGCAGAGCCCCGACAGCGGAATCCTACGAGCAGTACTTC. Complete variable domain (other parts from reference TRBV15 and TRBJ2-7): DAMVIQNPRYQVTQFGKPVTLSCSQTLNHNVMYWYQQKSSQAPKLLFHYYDKDFNNEADTPDNFQSRRPNTSFCFLDIRSPGLGDTAMYLCATSRAPTAESYEQYFGPGTRLTVT.

This sequence joins TRBV5-5 and TRBJ1-1; D is undetermined. Trimming pared 3 bases from V and 2 bases from J, leaving 8 bases between. The germline V gene has CDR1 SGHKS and CDR2 YYEKEE (reference sequence). There are 13 residues in the CDR3. In DNA, the CDR3 is TGTGCCAGCAGCTGGTGGGAAAACACTGAAGCTTTCTTT. Translated: CASSWWENTEAFF.

The chain couples TRBV1 to TRBJ1-2; TRBD1, the table's D call, lacks a check against the DNA. TRBV1 is termed a pseudogene. This CDR3 has 15 residues. CDR3 sequence (DNA): TGCACCAGCAGCCAAGATATCACACCTCGCTATGGCTACACCTTC. As protein: CTSSQDITPRYGYTF.